This TCR beta chain was captured by sequencing in a study of T cell changes during pregnancy in multiple sclerosis. CDR3 length equals 18 residues. J lost 4 bases, V lost 2 bases, and 13 bases had no gene match. Germline lookup yields CDR1 SGHVS and CDR2 FNYEAQ. Clones were read by immunoSEQ multiplex PCR, and TCRdb kept only the in-frame ones, dropping some. The sample yields 55,000 to 65,000 clones, roughly nine tenths seen once. Sequences were derived from peripheral blood, sampled in the first trimester of pregnancy. V is TRBV7-6 and J is TRBJ1-2, with TRBD1 identical over 10 bases. The sequence was obtained from a female donor in good health, enrolled as a control in a pregnancy study. The CDR3 DNA reads as TGTGCCAGCAGCTTATCCGGGGACAGGGGACAGTCAAGCTATGGCTACACCTTC. Its translation: CASSLSGDRGQSSYGYTF.